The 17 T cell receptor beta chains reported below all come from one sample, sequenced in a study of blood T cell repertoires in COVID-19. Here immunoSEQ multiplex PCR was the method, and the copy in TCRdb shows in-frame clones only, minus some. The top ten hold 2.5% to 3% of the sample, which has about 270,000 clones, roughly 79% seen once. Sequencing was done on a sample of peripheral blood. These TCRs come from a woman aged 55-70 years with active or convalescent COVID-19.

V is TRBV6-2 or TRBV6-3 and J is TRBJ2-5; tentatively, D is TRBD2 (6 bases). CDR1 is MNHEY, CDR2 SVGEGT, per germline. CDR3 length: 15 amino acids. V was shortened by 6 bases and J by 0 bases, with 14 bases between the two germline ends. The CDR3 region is CASSTGDPYQETQYF. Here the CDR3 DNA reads TGTGCCAGCAGCACGGGGGACCCGTACCAAGAGACCCAGTACTTC.

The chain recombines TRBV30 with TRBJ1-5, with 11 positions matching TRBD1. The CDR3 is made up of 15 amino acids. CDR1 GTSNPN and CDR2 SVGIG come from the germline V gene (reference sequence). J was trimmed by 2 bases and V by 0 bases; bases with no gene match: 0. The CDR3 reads CAWSVGQGGNQPQHF. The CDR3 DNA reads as TGTGCCTGGAGTGTGGGACAGGGGGGCAATCAGCCCCAGCATTTT.

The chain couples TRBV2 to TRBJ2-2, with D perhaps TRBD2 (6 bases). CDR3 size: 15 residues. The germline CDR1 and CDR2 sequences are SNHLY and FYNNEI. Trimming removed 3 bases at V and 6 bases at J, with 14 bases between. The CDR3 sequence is CASSDFGPGAGELFF. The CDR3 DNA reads TGTGCCAGCAGTGACTTTGGACCGGGGGCCGGGGAGCTGTTTTTT.

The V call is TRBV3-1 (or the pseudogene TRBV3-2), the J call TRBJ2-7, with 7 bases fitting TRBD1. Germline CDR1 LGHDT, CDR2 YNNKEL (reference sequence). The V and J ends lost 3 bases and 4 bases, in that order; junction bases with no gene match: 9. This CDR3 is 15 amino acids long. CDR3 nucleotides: TGTGCCAGCAGCCAGGCGACAGGGATCGGGTACGAGCAGTACTTC. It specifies CASSQATGIGYEQYF.

In DNA form, the CDR3 reads TGTGCCAGCAGCTTAGTACCTAGCGGGGGGGCAAGTGAGCAGTTCTTC. Encoded protein: CASSLVPSGGASEQFF. V and J are TRBV7-9 and TRBJ2-1, with 12 bases lining up with TRBD2. The CDR3 sequence is 16 residues long. The V gene end was trimmed by 1 base and the J gene end by 9 bases; junction bases not matched to a gene: 7. The germline V gene encodes CDR1 SEHNR and CDR2 FQNEAQ (reference sequence).

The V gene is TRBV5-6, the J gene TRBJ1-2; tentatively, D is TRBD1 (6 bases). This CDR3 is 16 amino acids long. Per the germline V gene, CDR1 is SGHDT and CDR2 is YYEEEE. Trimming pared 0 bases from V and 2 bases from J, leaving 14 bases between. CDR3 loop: CASSLGWAGENYGYTF. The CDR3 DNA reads TGTGCCAGCAGCTTGGGGTGGGCAGGGGAAAACTATGGCTACACCTTC.

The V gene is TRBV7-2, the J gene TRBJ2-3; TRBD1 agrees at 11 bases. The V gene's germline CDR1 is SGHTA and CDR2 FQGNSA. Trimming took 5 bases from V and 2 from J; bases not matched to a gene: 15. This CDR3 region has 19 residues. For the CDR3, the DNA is TGTGCCAGCAGCCCCAGGGGACAGGGGGGTGTCGGCTCCACAGATACGCAGTATTTT. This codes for CASSPRGQGGVGSTDTQYF. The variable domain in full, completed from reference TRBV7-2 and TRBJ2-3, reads GAGVSQSPSNKVTEKGKDVELRCDPISGHTALYWYRQSLGQGLEFLIYFQGNSAPDKSGLPSDRFSAERTGGSVSTLTIQRTQQEDSAVYLCASSPRGQGGVGSTDTQYFGPGTRLTVL.

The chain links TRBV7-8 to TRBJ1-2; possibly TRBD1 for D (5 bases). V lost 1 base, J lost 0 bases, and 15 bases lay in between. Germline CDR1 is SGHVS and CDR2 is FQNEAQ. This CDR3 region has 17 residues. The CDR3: CASSLGTGQTANYGYTF. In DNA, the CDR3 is TGTGCCAGCAGCTTAGGAACAGGACAAACGGCTAACTATGGCTACACCTTC.

CDR3 region: CASSGGGDQPQHF. The DNA of the CDR3 is TGTGCCAGCAGTGGGGGGGGTGATCAGCCCCAGCATTTT. The chain has TRBV6-2 or TRBV6-3 and TRBJ1-5; possibly TRBD1 for D (5 bases). Germline assignment: CDR1 MNHEY and CDR2 SVGEGT. Trimming left V 5 bases short and J 5 bases short, with 10 bases between. This CDR3 region has 13 residues.

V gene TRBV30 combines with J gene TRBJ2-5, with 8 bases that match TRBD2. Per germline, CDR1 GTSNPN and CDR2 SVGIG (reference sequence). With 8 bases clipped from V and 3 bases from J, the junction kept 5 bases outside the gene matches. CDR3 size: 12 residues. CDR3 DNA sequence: TGTGCCCGGGAGGGGGGGGAAGAGACCCAGTACTTC. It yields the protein CAREGGEETQYF.

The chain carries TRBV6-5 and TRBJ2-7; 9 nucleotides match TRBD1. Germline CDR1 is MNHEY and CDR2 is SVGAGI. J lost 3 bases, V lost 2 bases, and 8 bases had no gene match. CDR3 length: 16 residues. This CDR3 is CASSYATTGGRYEQYF. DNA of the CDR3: TGTGCCAGCAGTTACGCCACGACAGGGGGACGCTACGAGCAGTACTTC.

This CDR3 is CASSPTLWDRAVYGYTF. CDR3 coding DNA: TGTGCCAGCAGCCCCACACTTTGGGACAGGGCGGTCTATGGCTACACCTTC. V gene TRBV3-1 (or the pseudogene TRBV3-2) combines with J gene TRBJ1-2, with 9 bases aligning to TRBD1. CDR3 size: 17 residues. Unmatched junction bases numbered 13, after V lost 4 bases and J lost 4 bases. In germline, CDR1 is LGHDT, CDR2 YNNKEL (reference sequence).

The CDR3 region has the DNA TGTGCCAGTAGTACTTACAGGGTCTCTGGGGCCAACGTCCTGACTTTC. Its protein product is CASSTYRVSGANVLTF. This chain uses TRBV19 with TRBJ2-6; perhaps TRBD1 as D (6 bases). The CDR3 is 16 residues long. The V end was cut by 4 bases, the J end by 0 bases, with 10 bases between. The germline gives CDR1 LNHDA, CDR2 SQIVND (reference sequence).

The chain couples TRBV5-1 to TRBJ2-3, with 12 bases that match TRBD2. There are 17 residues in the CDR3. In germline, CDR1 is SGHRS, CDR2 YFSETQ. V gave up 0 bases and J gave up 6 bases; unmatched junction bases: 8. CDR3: CASSLAQLAGGWDTQYF. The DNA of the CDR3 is TGCGCCAGCAGCTTGGCCCAACTAGCGGGGGGCTGGGATACGCAGTATTTT.

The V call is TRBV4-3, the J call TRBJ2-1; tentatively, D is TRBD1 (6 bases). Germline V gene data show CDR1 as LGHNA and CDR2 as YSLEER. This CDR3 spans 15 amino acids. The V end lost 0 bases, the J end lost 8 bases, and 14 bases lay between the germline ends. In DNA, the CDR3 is TGCGCCAGCAGCCAAGATGCAGGGGCAGGCGATGAGCAGTTCTTC. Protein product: CASSQDAGAGDEQFF.

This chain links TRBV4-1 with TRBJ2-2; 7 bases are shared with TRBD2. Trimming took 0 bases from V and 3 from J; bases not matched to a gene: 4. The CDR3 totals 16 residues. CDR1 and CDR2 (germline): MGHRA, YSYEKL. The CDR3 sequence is CASSQDPGGYTGELFF. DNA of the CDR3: TGCGCCAGCAGCCAAGATCCGGGGGGATACACCGGGGAGCTGTTTTTT.

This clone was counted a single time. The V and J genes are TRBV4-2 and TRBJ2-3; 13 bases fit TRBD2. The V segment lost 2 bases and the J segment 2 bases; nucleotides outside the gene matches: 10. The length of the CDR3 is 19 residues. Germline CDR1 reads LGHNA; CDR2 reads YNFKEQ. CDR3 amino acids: CASSQMELAGGRTTDTQYF. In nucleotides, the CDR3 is TGTGCCAGCAGCCAAATGGAACTAGCGGGGGGGCGAACCACAGATACGCAGTATTTT.